This T cell receptor (beta chain) comes out of a study of blood T cell repertoires in COVID-19. Libraries were prepared by immunoSEQ multiplex PCR; TCRdb keeps only in-frame clonotypes and omits some of them. This sample has approximately 200,000 clones, with around 86% found just once. The study counted Cohort 3 donors as recovered given two negative PCRs, clearance, or symptom resolution. Trimming pared 5 bases from V and 7 bases from J, leaving 9 bases between. The CDR3 is 13 amino acids. Germline values: CDR1 LGHDT, CDR2 YNNKEL (reference sequence). This sequence was found in a woman in her 30s who had recovered from COVID-19. The specimen was PBMCs or T cells enriched from blood (not recorded which). The V call is TRBV3-1 (or the pseudogene TRBV3-2), the J call TRBJ1-6; D unclear. The CDR3 nucleotides read TGTGCCAGCAGCTCACTCGAGAATTCACCCCTCCACTTT. Translation gives CASSSLENSPLHF.